The sequence of this T cell receptor (beta chain) was determined in a study of cytomegalovirus exposure and HLA in healthy donors. General observations from the study: Donors were assumed by presence/absence analyses to have roughly uniform sequencing depth. Listed as cytomegalovirus-associated were approximately 160 TCR beta chains.

The primer mix had 60 Vbeta and 13 Jbeta primers. Per the original methods: Later, roughly 86 million unique TCR beta chains were counted in an analysis, and approximately 9.9 million of them were shared. The protocol was immunoSEQ multiplex PCR, while the TCRdb copy is restricted to in-frame clones and leaves out a portion. Clonal size and the V and J genes are those of that table, whereas D and trimming came from the DNA. The repertoire holds about 200,000 clones, with approximately 82% as singletons. As concerns this clone: Its specificity is unknown.

Healthy donors of bone marrow made up the group. CDR1 and CDR2 (germline): SGHTA, FQGTGA. The CDR3 loop spans 13 amino acids. Trimming left V 5 bases short and J 7 bases short, with 12 bases between. The rearrangement uses TRBV7-3 and TRBJ1-5; D is ambiguous. Input material: PBMCs. The sequence was obtained from a man aged 18 to 29 in good health and CMV-seronegative. As DNA, the CDR3 is TGTGCCAGCAGCCCAGGAACGGCGCAGCCCCAGCATTTT. Its translation is CASSPGTAQPQHF.